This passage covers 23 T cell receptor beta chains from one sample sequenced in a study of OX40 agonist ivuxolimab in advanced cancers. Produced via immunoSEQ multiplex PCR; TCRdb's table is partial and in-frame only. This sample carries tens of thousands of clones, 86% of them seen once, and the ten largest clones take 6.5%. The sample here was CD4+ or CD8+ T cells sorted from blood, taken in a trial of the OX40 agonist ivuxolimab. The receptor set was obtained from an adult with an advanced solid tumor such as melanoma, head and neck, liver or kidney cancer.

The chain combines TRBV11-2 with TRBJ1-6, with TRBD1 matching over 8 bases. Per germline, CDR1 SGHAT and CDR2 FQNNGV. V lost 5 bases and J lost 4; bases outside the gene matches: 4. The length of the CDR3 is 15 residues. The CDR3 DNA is TGTGCCAGCAGCCGTGGACAGGGATATAATTCACCCCTCCACTTT. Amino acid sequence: CASSRGQGYNSPLHF.

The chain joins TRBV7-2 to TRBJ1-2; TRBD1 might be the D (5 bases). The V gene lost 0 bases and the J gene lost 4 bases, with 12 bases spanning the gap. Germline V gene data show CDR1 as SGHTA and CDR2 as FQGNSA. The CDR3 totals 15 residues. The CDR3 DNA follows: TGTGCCAGCAGCTTAGCGGGACCGCAGTCCTATGGCTACACCTTC. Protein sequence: CASSLAGPQSYGYTF.

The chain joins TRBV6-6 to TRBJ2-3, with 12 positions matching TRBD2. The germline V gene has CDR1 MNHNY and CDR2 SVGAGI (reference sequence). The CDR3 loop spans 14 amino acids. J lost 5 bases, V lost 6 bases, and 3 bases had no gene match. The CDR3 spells CASRKGLAGDTQYF. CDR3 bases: TGTGCCAGCAGAAAGGGACTAGCGGGAGATACGCAGTATTTT.

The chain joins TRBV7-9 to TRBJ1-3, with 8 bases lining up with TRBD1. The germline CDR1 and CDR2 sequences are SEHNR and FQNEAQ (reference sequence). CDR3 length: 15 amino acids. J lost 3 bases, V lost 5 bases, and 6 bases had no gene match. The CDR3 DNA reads TGTGCCAGCAGCCTTTCAGGGGGCTATGGAAACACCATATATTTT. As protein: CASSLSGGYGNTIYF.

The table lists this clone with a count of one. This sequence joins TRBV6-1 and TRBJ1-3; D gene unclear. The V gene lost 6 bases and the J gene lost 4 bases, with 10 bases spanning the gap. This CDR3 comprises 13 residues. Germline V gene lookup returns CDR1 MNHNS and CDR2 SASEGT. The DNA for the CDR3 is TGTGCCAGCAGCTTTTCCCGAGGAAACACCATATATTTT. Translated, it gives CASSFSRGNTIYF.

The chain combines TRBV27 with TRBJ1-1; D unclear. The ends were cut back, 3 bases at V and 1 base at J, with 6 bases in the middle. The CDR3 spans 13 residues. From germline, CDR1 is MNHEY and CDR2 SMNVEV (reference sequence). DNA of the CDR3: TGTGCCAGCAGTTTGGCTAAGAACACTGAAGCTTTCTTT. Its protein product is CASSLAKNTEAFF.

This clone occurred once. CDR3: CASSVELDTEAFF. Written as DNA, the CDR3 is TGTGCCAGCAGCGTCGAATTGGACACTGAAGCTTTCTTT. This chain joins TRBV11-2 and TRBJ1-1; D remains ambiguous. Germline V gives CDR1 SGHAT, CDR2 FQNNGV. This CDR3 is 13 amino acids long. The germline V and J ends were trimmed by 5 bases and 3 bases, with 10 bases remaining between them.

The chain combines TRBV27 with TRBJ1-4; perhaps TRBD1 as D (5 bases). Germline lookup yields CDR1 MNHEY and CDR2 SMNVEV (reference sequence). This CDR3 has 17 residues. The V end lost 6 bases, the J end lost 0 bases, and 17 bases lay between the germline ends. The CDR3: CASRGKLGGTTNEKLFF. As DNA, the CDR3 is TGTGCCAGCAGGGGAAAGTTGGGGGGTACAACTAATGAAAAACTGTTTTTT.

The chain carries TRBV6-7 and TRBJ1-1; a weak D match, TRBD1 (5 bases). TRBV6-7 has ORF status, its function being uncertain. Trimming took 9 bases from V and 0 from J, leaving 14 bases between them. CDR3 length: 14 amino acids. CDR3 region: CASSARGMNTEAFF. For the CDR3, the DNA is TGTGCCAGTTCGGCGAGGGGCATGAACACTGAAGCTTTCTTT.

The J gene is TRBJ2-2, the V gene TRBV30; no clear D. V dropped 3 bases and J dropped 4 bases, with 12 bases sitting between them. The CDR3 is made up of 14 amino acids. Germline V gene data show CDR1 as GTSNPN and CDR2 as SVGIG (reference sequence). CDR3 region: CAWRLADLTGELFF. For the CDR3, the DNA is TGTGCCTGGAGATTGGCGGATCTCACCGGGGAGCTGTTTTTT.

The CDR3 nucleotides are TGTGCCAGCAGCTTAGGACTAGGGGAGCAGTTCTTC. Protein sequence: CASSLGLGEQFF. The genes are TRBV7-2 and TRBJ2-1; weak D call: TRBD2 (6 bases). Germline V gene sequence: CDR1 SGHTA, CDR2 FQGNSA. The CDR3 consists of 12 residues. Trimming left V 1 base short and J 10 bases short, with 8 bases between.

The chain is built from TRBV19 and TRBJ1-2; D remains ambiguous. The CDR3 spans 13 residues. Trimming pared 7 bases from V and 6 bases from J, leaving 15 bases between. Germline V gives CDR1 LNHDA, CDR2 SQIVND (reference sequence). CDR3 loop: CASNAGGLDGYTF. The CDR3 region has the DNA TGTGCCAGTAACGCGGGAGGACTAGATGGCTACACCTTC.

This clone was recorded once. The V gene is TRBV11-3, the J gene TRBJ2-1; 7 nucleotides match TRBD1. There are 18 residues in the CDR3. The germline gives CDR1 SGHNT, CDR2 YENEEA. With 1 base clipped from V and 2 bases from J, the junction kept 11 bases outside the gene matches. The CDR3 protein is CASSLATYRGSTYNEQFF. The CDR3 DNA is TGTGCCAGCAGCTTAGCTACCTACAGGGGAAGTACCTACAATGAGCAGTTCTTC.

The CDR3 protein is CASSPGQGKGQPQHF. CDR3 in DNA: TGTGCCAGCTCACCGGGACAGGGGAAGGGTCAGCCCCAGCATTTT. The chain uses TRBV18 and TRBJ1-5, with 10 bases aligning to TRBD1. There are 15 residues in the CDR3. Germline V gives CDR1 KGHSH, CDR2 LQKENI. V gave up 3 bases and J gave up 6 bases; unmatched junction bases: 5. Complete variable domain (other parts from reference TRBV18 and TRBJ1-5): NAGVMQNPRHLVRRRGQEARLRCSPMKGHSHVYWYRQLPEEGLKFMVYLQKENIIDESGMPKERFSAEFPKEGPSILRIQQVVRGDSAAYFCASSPGQGKGQPQHFGDGTRLSIL.

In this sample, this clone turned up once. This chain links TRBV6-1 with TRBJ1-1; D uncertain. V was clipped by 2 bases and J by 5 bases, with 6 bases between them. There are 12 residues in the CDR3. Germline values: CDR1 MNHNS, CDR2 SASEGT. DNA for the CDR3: TGTGCCAGCAGTGAAAGTTGGACTGAAGCTTTCTTT. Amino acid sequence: CASSESWTEAFF.

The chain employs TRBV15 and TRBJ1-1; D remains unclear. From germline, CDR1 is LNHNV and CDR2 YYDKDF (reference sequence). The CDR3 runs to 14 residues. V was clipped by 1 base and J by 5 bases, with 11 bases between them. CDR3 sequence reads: CATSRVREGTEAFF. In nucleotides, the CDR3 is TGTGCCACCAGCAGAGTAAGAGAAGGTACTGAAGCTTTCTTT.

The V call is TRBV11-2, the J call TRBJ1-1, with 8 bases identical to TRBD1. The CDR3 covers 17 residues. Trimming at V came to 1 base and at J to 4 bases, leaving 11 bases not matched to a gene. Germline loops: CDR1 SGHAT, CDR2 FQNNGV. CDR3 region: CASSLVHLRQGTTEAFF. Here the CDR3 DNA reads TGTGCCAGCAGCTTAGTACACCTCCGACAGGGGACCACTGAAGCTTTCTTT.

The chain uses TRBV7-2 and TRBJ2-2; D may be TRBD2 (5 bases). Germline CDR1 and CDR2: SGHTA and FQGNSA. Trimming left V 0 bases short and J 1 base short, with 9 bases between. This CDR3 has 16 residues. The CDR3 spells CASSLAGILNTGELFF. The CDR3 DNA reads TGTGCCAGCAGCTTAGCCGGGATACTGAACACCGGGGAGCTGTTTTTT.

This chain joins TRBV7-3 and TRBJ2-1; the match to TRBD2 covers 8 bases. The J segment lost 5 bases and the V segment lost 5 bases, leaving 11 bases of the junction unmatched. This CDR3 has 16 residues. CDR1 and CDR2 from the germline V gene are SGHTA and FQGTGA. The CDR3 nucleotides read TGTGCCAGCAGCCCCGGCCCCCGGACTAGCAACAATGAGCAGTTCTTC. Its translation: CASSPGPRTSNNEQFF.

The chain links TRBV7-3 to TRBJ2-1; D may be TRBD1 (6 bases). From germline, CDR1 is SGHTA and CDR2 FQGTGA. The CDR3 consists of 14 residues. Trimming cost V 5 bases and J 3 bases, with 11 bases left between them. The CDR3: CASSPQGSYNEQFF. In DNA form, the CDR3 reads TGTGCCAGCAGCCCCCAGGGGAGCTACAATGAGCAGTTCTTC.

The CDR3 here is CASSAIAGWGETQYF. In DNA form, the CDR3 reads TGTGCCAGCAGCGCTATAGCGGGTTGGGGAGAGACCCAGTACTTC. This sequence joins TRBV9 and TRBJ2-5, with 7 bases lining up with TRBD2. Losses at the gene ends were 3 bases for V and 4 bases for J; bases not matched to a gene: 9. This CDR3 comprises 15 residues. Per the germline V gene, CDR1 is SGDLS and CDR2 is YYNGEE. The full variable domain, its missing parts supplied by reference TRBV9 and TRBJ2-5, is DSGVTQTPKHLITATGQRVTLRCSPRSGDLSVYWYQQSLDQGLQFLIQYYNGEERAKGNILERFSAQQFPDLHSELNLSSLELGDSALYFCASSAIAGWGETQYFGPGTRLLVL.

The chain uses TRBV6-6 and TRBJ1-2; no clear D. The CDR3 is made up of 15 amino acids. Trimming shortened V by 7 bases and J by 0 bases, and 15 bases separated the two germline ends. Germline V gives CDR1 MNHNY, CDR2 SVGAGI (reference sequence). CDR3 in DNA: TGTGCCAGCACCCCAGACCGAGGCACTAACTATGGCTACACCTTC. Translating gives CASTPDRGTNYGYTF.

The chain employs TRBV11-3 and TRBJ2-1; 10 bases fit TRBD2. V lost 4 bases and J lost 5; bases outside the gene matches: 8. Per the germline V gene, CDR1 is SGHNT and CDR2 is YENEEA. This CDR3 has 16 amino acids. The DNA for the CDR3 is TGTGCCAGCAGCTCAAGAGCGGGAGGGGGAGACAATGAGCAGTTCTTC. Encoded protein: CASSSRAGGGDNEQFF.